This T cell receptor (beta chain) stems from a study of cytomegalovirus exposure and HLA in healthy donors. General study points: The classifier, whose performance was assessed in both the original and validation cohorts, reportedly diagnosed cytomegalovirus status with high specificity and sensitivity.

In regard to this clone: Its antigen is undetermined.

PCR involved 60 Vbeta and 13 Jbeta primers. Original handling: As a later analysis found, there were 82 million or so unique TCR beta chains, of which some 10 million were shared. The table came from immunoSEQ multiplex PCR; TCRdb's copy has only in-frame clones and leaves some out. The DNA was the basis for D and trimming; V, J and clone size are from that table. The data contain 100,000 to 120,000 clones, around 79% of them singletons. Germline V gives CDR1 SGHTA, CDR2 FQGTGA. V dropped 5 bases and J dropped 7; count of bases not matched to a gene: 5. CDR3 length: 14 residues. What was sequenced was PBMCs. The chain carries TRBV7-3 and TRBJ1-6; 7 bases are shared with TRBD1. The clonotype was recovered from a woman aged 30 to 39 in good health and CMV-seronegative. CDR3 loop: CASSHGTENSPLHF. The CDR3 region has the DNA TGTGCCAGCAGCCACGGGACAGAGAATTCACCCCTCCACTTT.